These T cell receptor beta chains were read from a single sample in a study of T cells in Graves' hyperthyroidism and ophthalmopathy. TCRdb processed the multiplex PCR reads anew with MiXCR; each CDR3 protein has one entry. Of hundreds of thousands of distinct CDR3 sequences detected, about 14% appear once; the ten largest clones hold about 4.5%. The specimen sequenced was blood. Every receptor here comes from a woman aged 40 to 50 with Graves' ophthalmopathy. CDR3s include the opening cysteine and the closing phenylalanine or tryptophan. A D gene is named only where the DNA matches it firmly. Clone size is not always given. Where it is, it says once, few, many or a class for expanded clones.

j_gene	v_gene	d_gene	abundance	CDR3nt	CDR3aa
TRBJ1-6	TRBV11-2	TRBD1	many	TGTGCCAGCAGCTTAGAGGGACAGATCCCCTCACCCCTCCACTTT	CASSLEGQIPSPLHF
TRBJ2-7	TRBV28	TRBD1	many	TGTGCCAGCAGCTATGGGACAGGACAATCCTACGAGCAGTACTTC	CASSYGTGQSYEQYF
TRBJ2-2	TRBV10-3	-	few	TGTGCCAATAGACAGCACCCGAACACCGGGGAGCTGTTTTTT	CANRQHPNTGELFF
TRBJ2-5	TRBV7-3	TRBD2	-	TGTGCCAGCAGCTTAGGAGGGACTAGTAAAGAGACCCAGTACTTC	CASSLGGTSKETQYF
TRBJ2-5	TRBV6-5	TRBD1	many	TGTGCCAGCAGCGCTTACAGGGGACAAGAGACCCAGTACTTC	CASSAYRGQETQYF
TRBJ2-7	TRBV7-8	-	-	TGTGCCAGCAGCTTAGAGGTGGTAGCCTACGAGCAGTACTTC	CASSLEVVAYEQYF
TRBJ2-7	TRBV24-1	-	-	TGTGCCACCAGCCGAGGGGGTCGGGACTACGAGCAGTACTTC	CATSRGGRDYEQYF
TRBJ2-5	TRBV12-3/TRBV12-4	-	few	TGTGCCAGCAGTTTAGAAACAGACCAAGAGACCCAGTACTTC	CASSLETDQETQYF
TRBJ2-5	TRBV7-8	-	many	TGTGCCAGCAGCTTGGGTGGGGTCCCCGAAGAGACCCAGTACTTC	CASSLGGVPEETQYF
TRBJ2-2	TRBV5-1	-	many	TGCGCCAGCAGCTTGCTGATCGCCGGGGAGCTGTTTTTT	CASSLLIAGELFF
TRBJ1-1	TRBV27	TRBD1	many	TGTGCCAGCAGTTTTATCCAGGGGGGCGGGGGGCGGTTGGCTTTCTTT	CASSFIQGGGGRLAFF
TRBJ1-1	TRBV7-8	TRBD1	many	TGTGCCAGCAGCCATGGACAGGTTGGGAACACTGAAGCTTTCTTT	CASSHGQVGNTEAFF
TRBJ2-7	TRBV30	-	many	TGTGCCTGGAATCGAGGGAGAGACAACTCCTACGAGCAGTACTTC	CAWNRGRDNSYEQYF
TRBJ1-2	TRBV27	-	few	TGTGCCAGCAGTTCCCTCCAGCTTCGGGATGGCTACACCTTC	CASSSLQLRDGYTF
TRBJ2-7	TRBV7-9	TRBD1	few	TGTGCCAGCAGCAAACCGGGACAGGGGCCGAGTGAGCAGTACTTC	CASSKPGQGPSEQYF
TRBJ1-2	TRBV4-2	-	-	TGTGCCAGCAGCCAAGATGACAGGAACTATGGCTACACCTTC	CASSQDDRNYGYTF
TRBJ2-2	TRBV11-2	-	-	TGTGCCAGCAGCTTTCGGGCAGGGGAAGCCACCGGGGAGCTGTTTTTT	CASSFRAGEATGELFF
TRBJ1-2	TRBV28	-	many	TGTGCCAGCAGTTTAGGTGGAATTGGCGATGGCTACACCTTC	CASSLGGIGDGYTF
TRBJ1-3	TRBV7-3	-	few	TGTGCCAGCAGCTCTGGCAGCGCCCAGAGCGCCATATATTTT	CASSSGSAQSAIYF
TRBJ1-6	TRBV14	-	few	TGTGCCAGCACGGGGGGGCTGAATTCACCCCTCCACTTT	CASTGGLNSPLHF
TRBJ2-5	TRBV3-1	TRBD2	few	TGTGCCAGCGGAAGGACTAGCGGGGGCCAAGAGACCCAGTACTTC	CASGRTSGGQETQYF
TRBJ1-3	TRBV30	TRBD1	few	TGTGCCTGGGGGACAGCCGGAAACACCATATATTTT	CAWGTAGNTIYF
TRBJ1-6	TRBV11-2	-	few	TGTGCCAGCAGCCTACTAAGAAGCAACCATTCACCCCTCCACTTT	CASSLLRSNHSPLHF
TRBJ2-7	TRBV6-2/TRBV6-3	TRBD1	-	TGTGCCAGCACTGCGGACAGGGCCAGTTCCTACGAGCAGTACTTC	CASTADRASSYEQYF
TRBJ2-7	TRBV6-2/TRBV6-3	-	many	TGTGCCAGCAGCCGGGACTTCCTTAGCTCCTACGAGCAGTACTTC	CASSRDFLSSYEQYF
TRBJ2-7	TRBV7-2	TRBD1	many	TGTGCCAGCAGCGCCGGGACAGGGGCCTGGGAGCAGTACTTC	CASSAGTGAWEQYF
TRBJ1-5	TRBV28	-	-	TGTGCCAGCCGGGGGGGAGGGCTAAAGTCCAATCAGCCCCAGCATTTT	CASRGGGLKSNQPQHF
TRBJ2-7	TRBV7-6	TRBD2	-	TGTGCCAGCAGCCCAATAGCGGGCGAGCAGTACTTC	CASSPIAGEQYF